A selection of T cell receptor beta chains follows, all from one sample in a study of T-cell memory formation after mild COVID-19. TCRdb processed the 5' RACE reads anew with MiXCR; each CDR3 protein has one entry. Among around 200,000 distinct CDR3 sequences listed, about 21% were seen once. The sequenced sample was PBMCs or a T cell subset sorted from them (not recorded which). The source of these receptors is an adult woman who had mild COVID-19 (a few samples of this study predate the infection). Cell type and time point are not known. Both conserved end residues are trimmed from each CDR3. D genes are given only for firm matches.

v_call: TRBV6-5
d_call: -
j_call: TRBJ2-1
cdr3_aa: ASSPLGGGYYNEQF

v_call: TRBV30
d_call: TRBD1
j_call: TRBJ1-2
cdr3_aa: ASSSGGYYGYT

v_call: TRBV6-2/TRBV6-3
d_call: -
j_call: TRBJ2-2
cdr3_aa: ASSRLGAGTPLGELF

v_call: TRBV20-1
d_call: TRBD1
j_call: TRBJ2-3
cdr3_aa: SARDGTGQWDTQY

v_call: TRBV5-6
d_call: TRBD2
j_call: TRBJ2-1
cdr3_aa: ASSFGLAGGPSYNEQF

v_call: TRBV4-2
d_call: -
j_call: TRBJ2-6
cdr3_aa: ASSQDAVTGANVLT

v_call: TRBV28
d_call: TRBD2
j_call: TRBJ2-5
cdr3_aa: ASSVAGGEVETQY

v_call: TRBV4-1
d_call: -
j_call: TRBJ2-5
cdr3_aa: ASSPDGGETQY

v_call: TRBV27
d_call: -
j_call: TRBJ2-2
cdr3_aa: ASRPGGGTGELF

v_call: TRBV5-6
d_call: -
j_call: TRBJ2-1
cdr3_aa: ASSNRAFYNEQF

v_call: TRBV12-3/TRBV12-4
d_call: -
j_call: TRBJ2-5
cdr3_aa: ASSPTGPGRETQY

v_call: TRBV7-6
d_call: -
j_call: TRBJ2-5
cdr3_aa: ASSPDSTAETQY

v_call: TRBV9
d_call: TRBD2
j_call: TRBJ2-1
cdr3_aa: ASSVLEGTPVLAGGDNEQF

v_call: TRBV3-1
d_call: -
j_call: TRBJ2-7
cdr3_aa: ASSSRSSYEQY

v_call: TRBV6-5
d_call: -
j_call: TRBJ1-1
cdr3_aa: ASSYSLAGSTEAF

v_call: TRBV7-2
d_call: -
j_call: TRBJ1-2
cdr3_aa: ASDLPTGPYYGYT

v_call: TRBV4-1
d_call: -
j_call: TRBJ1-1
cdr3_aa: ASSPSGQLNTEAF

v_call: TRBV27
d_call: -
j_call: TRBJ1-1
cdr3_aa: ASSFQPNTEAF

v_call: TRBV28
d_call: -
j_call: TRBJ2-7
cdr3_aa: ASSLRRPRYEQH

v_call: TRBV6-2/TRBV6-3
d_call: -
j_call: TRBJ1-1
cdr3_aa: ASRLTENTEAF

v_call: TRBV11-2
d_call: -
j_call: TRBJ2-7
cdr3_aa: ASTPTDGYSYEQY

v_call: TRBV6-5
d_call: -
j_call: TRBJ2-3
cdr3_aa: ATPLAPGTDTQY

v_call: TRBV7-9
d_call: -
j_call: TRBJ1-5
cdr3_aa: ASSLADAPPA